What follows are 25 T cell receptor beta chains derived from one specimen sequenced in a study of cytomegalovirus exposure and HLA in healthy donors. PCR employed 60 Vbeta and 13 Jbeta primers. Data came from immunoSEQ multiplex PCR; TCRdb stores just in-frame clones and leaves some out. The top ten hold approximately 3% of the sample, which has about 160,000 clones, approximately 78% seen once. Material: PBMCs. The source of these receptors is a woman aged 40 to 50 in good health and CMV-seronegative.

The rearrangement uses TRBV23-1 and TRBJ2-7; unclear D gene. TRBV23-1 is an ORF, and what it does is uncertain. This CDR3 is 15 amino acids long. The V end was cut by 7 bases, the J end by 5 bases, with 21 bases between. CDR3 nucleotide sequence: TGCGCCAGCACCAGTCGGCAGCTAGGTGTGAACGAGCAGTACTTC. Protein: CASTSRQLGVNEQYF.

This chain uses TRBV7-9 with TRBJ1-2; D gene ambiguous. CDR1 is SEHNR and CDR2 is FQNEAQ in the germline V gene (reference sequence). CDR3 size: 12 residues. V gave up 1 base and J gave up 7 bases, with 7 bases separating them. The CDR3 reads CASSLGVGGYTF. The DNA for the CDR3 is TGTGCCAGCAGCTTAGGAGTCGGTGGCTACACCTTC. Full variable domain (outside the CDR3, taken from reference TRBV7-9 and TRBJ1-2): DTGVSQNPRHKITKRGQNVTFRCDPISEHNRLYWYRQTLGQGPEFLTYFQNEAQLEKSRLLSDRFSAERPKGSFSTLEIQRTEQGDSAMYLCASSLGVGGYTFGSGTRLTVV.

This clone appeared a few times. This rearrangement joins TRBV10-3 to TRBJ2-7, with 9 bases that match TRBD1. The germline V gene has CDR1 ENHRY and CDR2 SYGVKD. The CDR3 consists of 16 residues. The V gene end was trimmed by 6 bases and the J gene end by 5 bases; junction bases not matched to a gene: 14. CDR3 sequence: CAISLTQGAGRHEQYF. The CDR3 DNA sequence: TGTGCCATCAGCTTAACACAGGGGGCAGGGAGACACGAGCAGTACTTC.

This clone was seen a handful of times. J is TRBJ1-5 and V is TRBV6-1; 7 bases align to TRBD1. The CDR3 has 17 residues. The germline V gene has CDR1 MNHNS and CDR2 SASEGT. V dropped 4 bases and J dropped 3; count of bases not matched to a gene: 12. CDR3 residues: CASSATGLKNLNQPQHF. Written as DNA, the CDR3 is TGTGCCAGCAGTGCGACAGGGTTGAAGAACCTCAATCAGCCCCAGCATTTT.

V is TRBV28 and J is TRBJ1-2; 8 bases are shared with TRBD1. The CDR3 is 15 residues long. V dropped 3 bases and J dropped 4; count of bases not matched to a gene: 7. The V gene's germline CDR1 is MDHEN and CDR2 SYDVKM. CDR3 in amino acids: CASSFFQGAPYGYTF. CDR3 DNA: TGTGCCAGCAGTTTTTTCCAGGGGGCACCCTATGGCTACACCTTC.

This clone occurred a few times. This chain uses TRBV6-5 with TRBJ2-2; D remains ambiguous. The V end was cut by 7 bases, the J end by 2 bases, with 8 bases between. The CDR3 runs to 13 residues. CDR1 is MNHEY and CDR2 is SVGAGI in the germline V gene. Here the CDR3 reads CASNSPNTGELFF. The CDR3 nucleotides are TGTGCCAGCAACTCACCTAACACCGGGGAGCTGTTTTTT.

This chain joins TRBV2 and TRBJ1-6; 8 nucleotides align to TRBD1. With 1 base clipped from V and 7 bases from J, the junction kept 3 bases outside the gene matches. From germline, CDR1 is SNHLY and CDR2 FYNNEI. This CDR3 contains 15 residues. CDR3 in DNA: TGTGCCAGCAGTGAAGTCAGGGGGCGAAATTCACCCCTCCACTTT. This translates into CASSEVRGRNSPLHF.

This clone is a singleton in its sample. V and J are TRBV5-1 and TRBJ1-1, with a weak D call TRBD1 (5 bases). The CDR3 is 15 amino acids. The V gene lost 5 bases and the J gene lost 0 bases, with 14 bases spanning the gap. From germline, CDR1 is SGHRS and CDR2 YFSETQ. The CDR3 region has the DNA TGCGCCAGCAGTGGGGTGGGGCAGGTGAACACTGAAGCTTTCTTT. It codes for CASSGVGQVNTEAFF.

This clone appeared a single time. V and J are TRBV11-2 and TRBJ2-2; 8 nucleotides match TRBD2. The CDR3 has 15 residues. Trimming took 8 bases from V and 0 from J; bases not matched to a gene: 5. Per germline, CDR1 SGHAT and CDR2 FQNNGV. CDR3 in DNA: TGTGCCAGCCGATATAGCGGGGCGAACACCGGGGAGCTGTTTTTT. This codes for CASRYSGANTGELFF.

This sequence joins TRBV7-7 and TRBJ2-1, with 11 positions matching TRBD2. After removal of 1 base from V and 9 bases from J, the junction contained 8 bases not matched to a gene. The CDR3 is made up of 16 amino acids. The germline CDR1 and CDR2 sequences are SSHAT and FNYEAQ (reference sequence). The CDR3 reads CASSLEALAGGSEQFF. For the CDR3, the DNA is TGTGCCAGCAGCTTAGAGGCGCTAGCGGGGGGAAGTGAGCAGTTCTTC.

Only one count was recorded for this clone. Here the CDR3 reads CASRLAGQETQYF. The CDR3, as DNA: TGTGCCAGCAGACTAGCGGGACAAGAGACCCAGTACTTC. V usage is TRBV6-5 and J usage is TRBJ2-5; 10 nucleotides match TRBD2. This CDR3 is built from 13 residues. V was pared by 6 bases and J by 2 bases, with 0 bases of the junction left unmatched. Germline assignment: CDR1 MNHEY and CDR2 SVGAGI.

Regarding this clone: In the same sample, other DNA sequences code for this CDR3. This chain uses TRBV6-5 with TRBJ1-2; TRBD1 agrees at 9 bases. Trimming removed 5 bases from V and 4 bases from J; junction bases left unmatched: 5. The CDR3 consists of 14 residues. Germline V gives CDR1 MNHEY, CDR2 SVGAGI. The CDR3 DNA follows: TGTGCCAGCAGTCCGGACAGGGGTTCCTATGGCTACACCTTC. The encoded protein is CASSPDRGSYGYTF.

This clone showed up just a few times. The rearrangement uses TRBV11-2 and TRBJ2-7; 7 bases line up with TRBD1. The germline CDR1 and CDR2 sequences are SGHAT and FQNNGV. After removal of 0 bases from V and 3 bases from J, the junction contained 2 bases not matched to a gene. This CDR3 comprises 14 residues. The CDR3 sequence: CASSLEGQFYEQYF. The CDR3 DNA follows: TGTGCCAGCAGCTTAGAGGGACAGTTCTACGAGCAGTACTTC.

This sequence joins TRBV6-5 and TRBJ1-2, with 7 bases that match TRBD1. Unmatched junction bases numbered 6, after V lost 6 bases and J lost 2 bases. Germline assignment: CDR1 MNHEY and CDR2 SVGAGI. The CDR3 spans 14 residues. Here the CDR3 reads CASSWGQSNYGYTF. In nucleotides, the CDR3 is TGTGCCAGCAGCTGGGGACAGTCGAACTATGGCTACACCTTC.

As regards this clone: At one end the junction does not follow the germline gene, possibly because of a read error. Within the sample, other DNA sequences also encode this same CDR3. This chain uses TRBV15 with TRBJ2-2, with D hard to call. From germline, CDR1 is LNHNV and CDR2 YYDKDF (reference sequence). The CDR3 runs to 15 residues. CDR3 DNA sequence: TGTGCCACTAGCAGGTCCCGAGCCGGCACCGGGGAGCTGTTTTTT. As protein: CATSRSRAGTGELFF.

In its sample, this clone was seen a few times. This chain connects TRBV10-1 to TRBJ2-5; TRBD2 is a possible D gene (5 bases). CDR1 and CDR2 (germline): WNHNN, SYGVQD (reference sequence). The CDR3 length is 16 residues. V was pared by 4 bases and J by 4 bases, with 19 bases between. The CDR3 DNA sequence: TGCGCCAGCAGTGGAGCCGCGGGCCGAGGGAGAGAGACCCAGTACTTC. It translates to CASSGAAGRGRETQYF.

The J gene is TRBJ2-3, the V gene TRBV5-4, with 14 bases fitting TRBD2. This CDR3 contains 20 residues. The V segment lost 7 bases and the J segment 0 bases; nucleotides outside the gene matches: 16. Germline CDR1 SGHNT, CDR2 YYREEE (reference sequence). The DNA of the CDR3 is TGTGCCAGCCATCAGTCCCGAGGACTAGCGGGGGGATCTAGCACAGATACGCAGTATTTT. Translation gives CASHQSRGLAGGSSTDTQYF. The variable domain in full, completed from reference TRBV5-4 and TRBJ2-3, reads ETGVTQSPTHLIKTRGQQVTLRCSSQSGHNTVSWYQQALGQGPQFIFQYYREEENGRGNFPPRFSGLQFPNYSSELNVNALELDDSALYLCASHQSRGLAGGSSTDTQYFGPGTRLTVL.

The rearrangement links TRBV2 to TRBJ2-3; TRBD1 aligns across 8 bases. With V trimmed by 3 bases and J by 7 bases, 6 bases remained unmatched. This CDR3 has 14 residues. Germline V lookup: CDR1 SNHLY, CDR2 FYNNEI. CDR3 nucleotide sequence: TGTGCCAGCAGTGACCCAGGGGGCGGGTATACGCAGTATTTT. Encoded protein: CASSDPGGGYTQYF.

The chain has TRBV19 and TRBJ2-1; TRBD2 might be the D (6 bases). V lost 6 bases, J lost 4 bases, and 16 bases lay in between. The CDR3 is 15 residues long. Germline CDR1 LNHDA, CDR2 SQIVND (reference sequence). CDR3 amino acids: CASRAPRDSYNEQFF. The CDR3 bases are TGTGCCAGTAGAGCCCCTCGGGACTCTTACAATGAGCAGTTCTTC.

This clone has just a few counts. The gene calls are TRBV28 and TRBJ2-1, with 8 bases identical to TRBD2. V was clipped by 6 bases and J by 6 bases; unmatched bases: 16. Germline V gene lookup returns CDR1 MDHEN and CDR2 SYDVKM. The CDR3 is made up of 17 amino acids. The CDR3 is CASRAIRLRGAGNEQFF. In DNA form, the CDR3 reads TGTGCCAGCAGGGCAATTAGGTTGCGGGGGGCTGGCAATGAGCAGTTCTTC. Full variable domain (outside the CDR3, taken from reference TRBV28 and TRBJ2-1): DVKVTQSSRYLVKRTGEKVFLECVQDMDHENMFWYRQDPGLGLRLIYFSYDVKMKEKGDIPEGYSVSREKKERFSLILESASTNQTSMYLCASRAIRLRGAGNEQFFGPGTRLTVL.

This chain joins TRBV4-1 and TRBJ2-7; 11 bases align to TRBD1. CDR1 and CDR2 from the germline V gene are MGHRA and YSYEKL. This CDR3 has 15 amino acids. V gave up 6 bases and J gave up 6 bases; unmatched junction bases: 10. In DNA, the CDR3 is TGCGCCAGCAGGCGTTCTCGGGACAGGGGGGCCGAGCAGTACTTC. Translated, it gives CASRRSRDRGAEQYF.

The rearrangement joins TRBV11-2 to TRBJ2-1; the match to TRBD2 covers 9 bases. Per germline, CDR1 SGHAT and CDR2 FQNNGV. The CDR3 contains 15 residues. The V segment lost 4 bases and the J segment 4 bases; nucleotides outside the gene matches: 5. The DNA of the CDR3 is TGTGCCAGCAGCTCCGCACTAGCGGGTTACAATGAGCAGTTCTTC. Translation gives CASSSALAGYNEQFF. Looking up the rest from reference TRBV11-2 and TRBJ2-1 gives the full variable domain: EAGVAQSPRYKIIEKRQSVAFWCNPISGHATLYWYQQILGQGPKLLIQFQNNGVVDDSQLPKDRFSAERLKGVDSTLKIQPAKLEDSAVYLCASSSALAGYNEQFFGPGTRLTVL.

Only a few counts were recorded for this clone. The rearrangement uses TRBV9 and TRBJ2-3; no firm D call. The V end was cut by 0 bases, the J end by 4 bases, with 6 bases between. CDR1 and CDR2 from the germline V gene are SGDLS and YYNGEE. The CDR3 extends over 13 amino acids. The DNA for the CDR3 is TGTGCCAGCAGCGTAGGAGTTCCAGATACGCAGTATTTT. This encodes CASSVGVPDTQYF. The whole variable domain, filled in from reference TRBV9 and TRBJ2-3, reads DSGVTQTPKHLITATGQRVTLRCSPRSGDLSVYWYQQSLDQGLQFLIQYYNGEERAKGNILERFSAQQFPDLHSELNLSSLELGDSALYFCASSVGVPDTQYFGPGTRLTVL.

The chain couples TRBV28 to TRBJ1-4, with no clear D. This CDR3 has 15 residues. Per the germline V gene, CDR1 is MDHEN and CDR2 is SYDVKM. The V end was cut by 4 bases, the J end by 0 bases, with 9 bases between. The CDR3 is CASSSTAATNEKLFF. CDR3 DNA sequence: TGTGCCAGCAGTTCTACAGCTGCAACTAATGAAAAACTGTTTTTT.

The chain couples TRBV5-1 to TRBJ2-1, with 10 bases that match TRBD2. In germline, CDR1 is SGHRS, CDR2 YFSETQ. The trim removed 4 bases at V and 10 bases at J, leaving 14 bases unmatched. The CDR3 is 16 residues long. The CDR3 reads CASSASTSGLGEEQFF. CDR3 sequence (DNA): TGCGCCAGCAGCGCATCGACTAGCGGGTTAGGTGAGGAGCAGTTCTTC.